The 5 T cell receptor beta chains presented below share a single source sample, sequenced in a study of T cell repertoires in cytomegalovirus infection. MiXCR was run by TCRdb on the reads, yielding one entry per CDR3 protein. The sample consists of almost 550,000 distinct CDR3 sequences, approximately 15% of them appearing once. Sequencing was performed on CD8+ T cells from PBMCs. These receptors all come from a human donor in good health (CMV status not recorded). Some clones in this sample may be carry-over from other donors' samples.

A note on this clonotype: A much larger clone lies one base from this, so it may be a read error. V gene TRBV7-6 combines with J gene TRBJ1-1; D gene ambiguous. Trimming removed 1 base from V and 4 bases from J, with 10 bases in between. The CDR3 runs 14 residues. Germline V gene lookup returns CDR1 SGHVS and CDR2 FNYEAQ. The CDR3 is CASSLVSSATEAFF. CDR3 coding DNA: TGTGCCAGCAGCTTAGTTTCGTCGGCCACTGAAGCTTTCTTT.

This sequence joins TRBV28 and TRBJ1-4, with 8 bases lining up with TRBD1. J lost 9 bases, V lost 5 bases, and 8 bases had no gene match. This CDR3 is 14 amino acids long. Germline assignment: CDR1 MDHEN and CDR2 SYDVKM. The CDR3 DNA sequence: TGTGCCAGCAGTCCGACAGGGGAGTTTCAAAAACTGTTTTTT. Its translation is CASSPTGEFQKLFF.

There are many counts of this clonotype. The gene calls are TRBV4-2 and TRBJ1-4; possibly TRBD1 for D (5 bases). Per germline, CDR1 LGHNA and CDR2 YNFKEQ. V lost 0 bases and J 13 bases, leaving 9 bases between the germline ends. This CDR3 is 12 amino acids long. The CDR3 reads CASSQDRQRLFF. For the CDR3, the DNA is TGTGCCAGCAGCCAAGATAGACAGCGACTGTTTTTT.

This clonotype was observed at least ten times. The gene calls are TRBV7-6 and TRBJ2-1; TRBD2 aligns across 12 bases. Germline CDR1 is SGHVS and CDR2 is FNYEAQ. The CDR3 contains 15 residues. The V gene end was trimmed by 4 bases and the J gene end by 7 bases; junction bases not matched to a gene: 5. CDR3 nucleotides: TGTGCCAGCAGCTACCGACTAGCGGGGGCGAATGAGCAGTTCTTC. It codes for CASSYRLAGANEQFF.

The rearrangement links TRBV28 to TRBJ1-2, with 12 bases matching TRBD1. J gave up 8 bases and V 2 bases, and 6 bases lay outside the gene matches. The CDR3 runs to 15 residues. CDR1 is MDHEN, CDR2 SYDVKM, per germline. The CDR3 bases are TGTGCCAGCAGTTTAAGGGACAGGGGGCTTTGGGGCTACACCTTC. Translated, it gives CASSLRDRGLWGYTF.